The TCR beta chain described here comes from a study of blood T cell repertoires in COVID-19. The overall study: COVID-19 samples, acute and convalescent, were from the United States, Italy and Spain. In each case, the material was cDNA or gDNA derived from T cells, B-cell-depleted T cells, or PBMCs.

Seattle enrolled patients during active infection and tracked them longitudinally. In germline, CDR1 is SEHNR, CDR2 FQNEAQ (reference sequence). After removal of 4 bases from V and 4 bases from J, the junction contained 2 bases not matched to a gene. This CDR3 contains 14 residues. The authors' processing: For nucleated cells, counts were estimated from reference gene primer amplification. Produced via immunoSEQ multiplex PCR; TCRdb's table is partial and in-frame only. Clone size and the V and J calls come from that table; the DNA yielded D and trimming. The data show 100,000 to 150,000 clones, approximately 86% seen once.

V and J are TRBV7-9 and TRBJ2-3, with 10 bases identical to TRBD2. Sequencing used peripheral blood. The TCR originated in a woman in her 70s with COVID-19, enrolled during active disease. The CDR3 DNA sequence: TGTGCCAGCAGCTGGACTAGCGGTGCAGATACGCAGTATTTT. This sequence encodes CASSWTSGADTQYF.